This T cell receptor (beta chain) was sequenced during a study of shared clonotypes between healthy human individuals. Using immunoSEQ multiplex PCR, the repertoire was profiled, and TCRdb retains in-frame clones only, with some absent. Here the sample spans about 520,000 clones, 95% to 96% being singletons. Germline CDR1 reads SGHTA; CDR2 reads FQGNSA. This CDR3 has 15 amino acids. V gave up 2 bases and J gave up 2 bases, with 12 bases separating them. The receptor was isolated from a woman in her twenties or thirties in good health. Sequenced material: naive CD4+ T cells sorted from blood. Subset meaning: CD45RA+ positively selected. This chain uses TRBV7-2 with TRBJ2-5; D ambiguous. The CDR3 DNA sequence: TGTGCCAGCAGCTTACGAACAATCAGACAAGAGACCCAGTACTTC. It is translated as CASSLRTIRQETQYF.